A single sample is the source of the 2 T cell receptor beta chains below, sequenced in a study of vaccination and CD4 T cells after COVID-19. What these receptors recognize is not known. The treatment was: roughly nine-day PBMC culture with coronavirus spike peptide pools or control peptides (ViraFEST assay). Collection of the unexposed donor's CD4+ T cells took place before the COVID-19 pandemic (2011-2018). Once obtained from cultured CD4+ T cells, the DNA was sequenced using the Oncomine TCR Beta short-read assay. A single record per CDR3 protein comes from TCRdb applying MiXCR to the PCR reads. The table records 4,500 to 6,000 distinct CDR3 sequences, around 40% of them present only once. The sample comprised CD4+ T cells from blood, cultured in vitro. The receptors shown here come from a human donor in good health.

J is TRBJ1-5 and V is TRBV5-6, with 8 nucleotides matching TRBD1. The germline gives CDR1 SGHDT, CDR2 YYEEEE. The junction had 2 bases not matched to a gene; V was cut back by 0 bases and J by 6 bases. The length of the CDR3 is 14 residues. The CDR3 bases are TGTGCCAGCAGCTTGGGACAGGGGCGTCAGCCCCAGCATTTT. Encoded protein: CASSLGQGRQPQHF.

The table lists this clonotype with a few counts. The rearrangement uses TRBV20-1 and TRBJ2-2; perhaps D is TRBD1 or TRBD2 (5 bases each). V gave up 0 bases and J gave up 3 bases, with 14 bases separating them. CDR3 size: 16 residues. Germline CDR1 and CDR2: DFQATT and SNEGSKA (reference sequence). In DNA, the CDR3 is TGCAGTGCTAGAGATTCATCTAGAGGGGACACCGGGGAGCTGTTTTTT. This sequence encodes CSARDSSRGDTGELFF.